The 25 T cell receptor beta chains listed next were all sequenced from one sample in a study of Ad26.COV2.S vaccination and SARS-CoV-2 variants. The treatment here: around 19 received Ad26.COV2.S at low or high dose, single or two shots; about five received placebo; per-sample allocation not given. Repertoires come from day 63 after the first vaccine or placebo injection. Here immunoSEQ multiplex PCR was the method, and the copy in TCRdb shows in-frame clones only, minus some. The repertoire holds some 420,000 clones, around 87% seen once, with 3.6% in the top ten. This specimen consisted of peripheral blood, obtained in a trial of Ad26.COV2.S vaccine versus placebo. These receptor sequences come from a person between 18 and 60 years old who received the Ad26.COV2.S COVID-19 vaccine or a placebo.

CDR3 amino acids: CASSVGPGSVYEQYF. CDR3 sequence (DNA): TGTGCCAGCAGCGTAGGCCCAGGGTCCGTCTACGAGCAGTACTTC. The chain employs TRBV9 and TRBJ2-7; D possibly corresponds to TRBD1 (5 bases). Trimming shortened V by 0 bases and J by 3 bases, and 13 bases separated the two germline ends. The CDR3 covers 15 residues. Germline-derived CDR1 and CDR2 are SGDLS and YYNGEE.

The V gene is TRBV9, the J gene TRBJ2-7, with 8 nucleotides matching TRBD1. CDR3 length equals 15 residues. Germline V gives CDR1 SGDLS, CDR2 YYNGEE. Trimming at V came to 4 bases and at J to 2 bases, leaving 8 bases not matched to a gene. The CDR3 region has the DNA TGTGCCAGCAGCATACTCGGACAGGGCCCCTACGAGCAGTACTTC. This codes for CASSILGQGPYEQYF. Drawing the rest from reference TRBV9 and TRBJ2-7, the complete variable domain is DSGVTQTPKHLITATGQRVTLRCSPRSGDLSVYWYQQSLDQGLQFLIQYYNGEERAKGNILERFSAQQFPDLHSELNLSSLELGDSALYFCASSILGQGPYEQYFGPGTRLTVT.

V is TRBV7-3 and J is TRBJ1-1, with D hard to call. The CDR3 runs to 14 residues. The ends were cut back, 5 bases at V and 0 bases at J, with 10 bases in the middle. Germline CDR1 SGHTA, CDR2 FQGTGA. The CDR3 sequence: CASSQGDMNTEAFF. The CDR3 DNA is TGTGCCAGCAGCCAAGGAGACATGAACACTGAAGCTTTCTTT.

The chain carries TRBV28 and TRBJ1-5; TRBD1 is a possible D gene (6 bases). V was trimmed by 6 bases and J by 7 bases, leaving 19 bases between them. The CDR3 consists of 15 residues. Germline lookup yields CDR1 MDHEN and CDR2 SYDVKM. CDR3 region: CASRGDTGPYQPQHF. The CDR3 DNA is TGTGCCAGCAGGGGCGATACAGGGCCGTACCAGCCCCAGCATTTT.

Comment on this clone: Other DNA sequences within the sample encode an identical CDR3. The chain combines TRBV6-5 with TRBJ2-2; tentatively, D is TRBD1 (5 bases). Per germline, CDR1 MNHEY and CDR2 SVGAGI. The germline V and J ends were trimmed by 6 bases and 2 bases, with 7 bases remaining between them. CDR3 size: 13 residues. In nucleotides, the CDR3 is TGTGCCAGCAGGACAGTTAACACCGGGGAGCTGTTTTTT. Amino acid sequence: CASRTVNTGELFF.

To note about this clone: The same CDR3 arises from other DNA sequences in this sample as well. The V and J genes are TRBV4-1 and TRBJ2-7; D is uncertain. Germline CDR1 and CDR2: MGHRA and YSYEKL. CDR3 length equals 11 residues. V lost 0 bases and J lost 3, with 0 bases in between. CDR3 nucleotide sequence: TGCGCCAGCAGCCAAGACTACGAGCAGTACTTC. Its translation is CASSQDYEQYF.

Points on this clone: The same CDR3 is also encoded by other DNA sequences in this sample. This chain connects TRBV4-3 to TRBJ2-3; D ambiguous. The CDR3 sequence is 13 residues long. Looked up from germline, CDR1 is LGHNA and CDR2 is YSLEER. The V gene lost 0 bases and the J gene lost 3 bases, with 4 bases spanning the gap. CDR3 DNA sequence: TGCGCCAGCAGCCAAGATGGGACAGATACGCAGTATTTT. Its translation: CASSQDGTDTQYF.

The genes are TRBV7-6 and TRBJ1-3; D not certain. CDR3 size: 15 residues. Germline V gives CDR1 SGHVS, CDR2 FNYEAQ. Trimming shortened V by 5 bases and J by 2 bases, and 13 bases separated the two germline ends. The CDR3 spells CASSTTTPPGNTIYF. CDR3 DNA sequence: TGTGCCAGCAGCACCACGACACCCCCTGGAAACACCATATATTTT.

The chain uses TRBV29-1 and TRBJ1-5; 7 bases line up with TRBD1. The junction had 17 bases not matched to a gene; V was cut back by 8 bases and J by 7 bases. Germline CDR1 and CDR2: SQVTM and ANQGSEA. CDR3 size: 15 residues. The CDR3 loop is CSPRVGKQGCQPQHF. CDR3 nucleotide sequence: TGCAGCCCCCGGGTGGGGAAACAGGGGTGCCAGCCCCAGCATTTT.

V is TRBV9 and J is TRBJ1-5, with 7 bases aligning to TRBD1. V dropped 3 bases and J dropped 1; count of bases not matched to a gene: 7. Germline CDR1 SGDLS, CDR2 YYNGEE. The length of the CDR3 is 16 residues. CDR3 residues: CASSALDRASNQPQHF. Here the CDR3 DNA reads TGTGCCAGCAGCGCTCTTGACAGGGCAAGCAATCAGCCCCAGCATTTT. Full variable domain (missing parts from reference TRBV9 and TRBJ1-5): DSGVTQTPKHLITATGQRVTLRCSPRSGDLSVYWYQQSLDQGLQFLIQYYNGEERAKGNILERFSAQQFPDLHSELNLSSLELGDSALYFCASSALDRASNQPQHFGDGTRLSIL.

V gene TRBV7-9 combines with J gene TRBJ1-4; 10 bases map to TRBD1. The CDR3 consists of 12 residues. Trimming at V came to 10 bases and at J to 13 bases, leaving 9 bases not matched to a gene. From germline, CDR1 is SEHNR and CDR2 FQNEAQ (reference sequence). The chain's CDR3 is CATRDRGFGLFF. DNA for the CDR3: TGTGCCACCCGGGACAGGGGATTTGGACTGTTTTTT.

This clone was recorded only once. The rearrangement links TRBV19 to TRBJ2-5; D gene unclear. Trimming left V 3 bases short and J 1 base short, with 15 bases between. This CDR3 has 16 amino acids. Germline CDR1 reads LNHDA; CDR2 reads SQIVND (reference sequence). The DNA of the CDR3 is TGTGCCAGTAGTATCGGTTCTCTGGGAATCCAAGAGACCCAGTACTTC. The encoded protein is CASSIGSLGIQETQYF.

The CDR3, as DNA: TGCGCCAGCAGCTTGCCGGGACAGGGGAATCTGGGGGTTCGTGACACTGAAGCTTTCTTT. Translating it yields CASSLPGQGNLGVRDTEAFF. The rearrangement links TRBV5-1 to TRBJ1-1, with TRBD1 identical over 10 bases. Losses at the gene ends were 1 base for V and 3 bases for J; bases not matched to a gene: 18. This CDR3 is built from 20 residues. Germline CDR1 SGHRS, CDR2 YFSETQ.

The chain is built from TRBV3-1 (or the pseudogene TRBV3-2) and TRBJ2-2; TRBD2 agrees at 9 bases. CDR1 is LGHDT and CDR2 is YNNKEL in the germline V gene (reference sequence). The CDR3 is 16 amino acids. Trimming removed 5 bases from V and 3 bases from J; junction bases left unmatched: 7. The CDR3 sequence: CASSTERGAYTGELFF. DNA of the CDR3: TGTGCCAGCAGCACCGAGCGGGGGGCCTACACCGGGGAGCTGTTTTTT.

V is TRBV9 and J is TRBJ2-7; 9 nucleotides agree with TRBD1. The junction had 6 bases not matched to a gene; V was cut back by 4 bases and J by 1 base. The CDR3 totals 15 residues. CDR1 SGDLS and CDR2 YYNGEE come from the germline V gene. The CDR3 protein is CASSPSGTGSYEQYF. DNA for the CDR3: TGTGCCAGCAGCCCTTCCGGGACAGGGTCCTACGAGCAGTACTTC.

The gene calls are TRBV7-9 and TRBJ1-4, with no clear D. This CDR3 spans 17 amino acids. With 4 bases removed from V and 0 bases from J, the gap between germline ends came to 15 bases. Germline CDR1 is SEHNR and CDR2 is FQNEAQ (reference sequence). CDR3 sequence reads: CASSSPNQGATNEKLFF. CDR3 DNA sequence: TGTGCCAGCAGCTCGCCCAATCAAGGAGCAACTAATGAAAAACTGTTTTTT.

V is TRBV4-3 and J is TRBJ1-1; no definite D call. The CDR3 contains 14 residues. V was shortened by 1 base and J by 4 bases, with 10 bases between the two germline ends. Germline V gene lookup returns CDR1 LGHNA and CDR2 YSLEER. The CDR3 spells CASSQGWTGTEAFF. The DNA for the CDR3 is TGCGCCAGCAGCCAAGGGTGGACCGGCACTGAAGCTTTCTTT.

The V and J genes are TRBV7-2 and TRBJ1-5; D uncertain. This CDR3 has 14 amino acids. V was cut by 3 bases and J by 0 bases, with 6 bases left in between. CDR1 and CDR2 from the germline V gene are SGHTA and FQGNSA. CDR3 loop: CASSFEISNQPQHF. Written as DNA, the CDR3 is TGTGCCAGCAGCTTTGAGATTAGCAATCAGCCCCAGCATTTT.

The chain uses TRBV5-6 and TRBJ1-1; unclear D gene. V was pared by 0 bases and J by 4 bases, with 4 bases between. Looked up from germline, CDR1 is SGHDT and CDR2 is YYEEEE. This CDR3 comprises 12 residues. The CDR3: CASSLVTTEAFF. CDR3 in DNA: TGTGCCAGCAGCTTGGTAACCACTGAAGCTTTCTTT.

The CDR3 reads CASTKDGYEQYF. The CDR3, as DNA: TGTGCCAGCACCAAGGACGGCTACGAGCAGTACTTC. The chain is built from TRBV6-5 and TRBJ2-7; D gene uncertain. V shed 7 bases and J shed 3 bases, with 10 bases lying between them. This CDR3 contains 12 residues. Germline V gene lookup returns CDR1 MNHEY and CDR2 SVGAGI.

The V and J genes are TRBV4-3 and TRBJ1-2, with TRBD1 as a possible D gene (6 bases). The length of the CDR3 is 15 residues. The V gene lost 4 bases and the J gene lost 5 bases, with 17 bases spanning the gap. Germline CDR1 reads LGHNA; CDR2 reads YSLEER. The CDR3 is CASSPTQGRVYGYTF. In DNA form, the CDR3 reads TGCGCCAGCAGCCCAACACAGGGTAGGGTTTATGGCTACACCTTC.

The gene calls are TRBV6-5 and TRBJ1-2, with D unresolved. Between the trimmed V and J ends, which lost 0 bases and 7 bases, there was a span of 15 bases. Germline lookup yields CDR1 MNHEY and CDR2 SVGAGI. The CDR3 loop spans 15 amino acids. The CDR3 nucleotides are TGTGCCAGCAGTTACTCGGGTGCTCTAGTGGGTGGCTACACCTTC. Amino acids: CASSYSGALVGGYTF.

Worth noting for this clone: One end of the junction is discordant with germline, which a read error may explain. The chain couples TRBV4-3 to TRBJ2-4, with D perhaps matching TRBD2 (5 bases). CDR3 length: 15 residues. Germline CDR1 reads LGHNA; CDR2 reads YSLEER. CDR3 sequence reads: CASSQEAVPKSIQYF. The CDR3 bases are TGCGCCAGCAGCCAAGAAGCGGTCCCCAAAAGCATTCAGTACTTC.

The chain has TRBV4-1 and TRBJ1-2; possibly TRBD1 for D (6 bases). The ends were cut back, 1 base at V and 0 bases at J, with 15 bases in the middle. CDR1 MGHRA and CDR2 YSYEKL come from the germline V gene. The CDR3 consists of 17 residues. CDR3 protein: CASSQVVTGAPNYGYTF. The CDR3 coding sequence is TGCGCCAGCAGCCAAGTAGTGACAGGAGCCCCTAACTATGGCTACACCTTC.

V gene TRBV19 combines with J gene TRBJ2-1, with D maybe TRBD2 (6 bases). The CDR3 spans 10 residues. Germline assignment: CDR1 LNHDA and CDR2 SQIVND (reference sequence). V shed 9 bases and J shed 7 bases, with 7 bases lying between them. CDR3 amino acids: CASGGNEQFF. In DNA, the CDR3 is TGTGCCAGCGGGGGTAATGAGCAGTTCTTC.